These 24 T cell receptor beta chains originate from one sample sequenced in a study of shared clonotypes between healthy human individuals. Libraries were prepared by immunoSEQ multiplex PCR; TCRdb keeps only in-frame clonotypes and omits some of them. This sample has roughly 590,000 clones; nearly 97% occur once, and the top ten carry 0.1% to 0.11%. CD45RO negativity and positive selection for CCR7 defined naive CD8 cells, a population that excluded terminally differentiated effector memory CD45RA+ cells. The specimen was naive CD8+ T cells sorted from blood. The receptors come from a woman aged 25-40 years in good health.

The J gene is TRBJ2-3, the V gene TRBV13, with D perhaps TRBD1 or TRBD2 (5 bases each). Germline values: CDR1 PRHDT, CDR2 FYEKMQ (reference sequence). The germline V and J ends were trimmed by 7 bases and 5 bases, with 16 bases remaining between them. The CDR3 extends over 14 amino acids. This chain's CDR3 is CASKEAREIDTQYF. The DNA for the CDR3 is TGTGCCAGCAAGGAGGCCAGGGAGATAGATACGCAGTATTTT. Using reference TRBV13 and TRBJ2-3 for the parts outside the CDR3, the full variable domain is AAGVIQSPRHLIKEKRETATLKCYPIPRHDTVYWYQQGPGQDPQFLISFYEKMQSDKGSIPDRFSAQQFSDYHSELNMSSLELGDSALYFCASKEAREIDTQYFGPGTRLTVL.

This chain links TRBV2 with TRBJ2-7; D might be TRBD1 (5 bases). The CDR3 is 13 residues long. Between the trimmed V and J ends, which lost 7 bases and 3 bases, there was a span of 13 bases. The germline gives CDR1 SNHLY, CDR2 FYNNEI. Here the CDR3 DNA reads TGTGCCAGCACTGGGGCCCAGGACTACGAGCAGTACTTC. Translating gives CASTGAQDYEQYF.

The chain employs TRBV27 and TRBJ2-7; D is possibly TRBD1 (6 bases). The CDR3 runs 14 residues. V shed 7 bases and J shed 2 bases, with 15 bases lying between them. Germline V CDR1 and CDR2: MNHEY, SMNVEV (reference sequence). The CDR3 nucleotides read TGTGCCAGCAACCTAGGACAGCTCGCCTACGAGCAGTACTTC. Its protein product is CASNLGQLAYEQYF.

The J gene is TRBJ2-7, the V gene TRBV9; unclear D gene. CDR1 is SGDLS, CDR2 YYNGEE, per germline. V lost 0 bases and J 3 bases, leaving 10 bases between the germline ends. The CDR3 runs 14 residues. CDR3 sequence (DNA): TGTGCCAGCAGCGTAGGAAGACTCGACTACGAGCAGTACTTC. This translates into CASSVGRLDYEQYF. Full variable domain (rest looked up from reference TRBV9 and TRBJ2-7): DSGVTQTPKHLITATGQRVTLRCSPRSGDLSVYWYQQSLDQGLQFLIQYYNGEERAKGNILERFSAQQFPDLHSELNLSSLELGDSALYFCASSVGRLDYEQYFGPGTRLTVT.

The chain combines TRBV19 with TRBJ2-1; D unresolved. Germline CDR1 LNHDA, CDR2 SQIVND (reference sequence). This CDR3 comprises 15 residues. The V end was cut by 0 bases, the J end by 2 bases, with 8 bases between. The CDR3 spells CASSIETQAYNEQFF. Written as DNA, the CDR3 is TGTGCCAGTAGTATAGAGACCCAGGCCTACAATGAGCAGTTCTTC.

The CDR3 region has the DNA TGTGCCAGTAGTATTGGGACAGGGGGTAGTTCACCCCTCCACTTT. Amino acids: CASSIGTGGSSPLHF. The rearrangement links TRBV19 to TRBJ1-6, with 11 positions matching TRBD1. Germline-derived CDR1 and CDR2 are LNHDA and SQIVND (reference sequence). The CDR3 loop spans 15 amino acids. V lost 3 bases to trimming and J lost 9 bases; unmatched junction nucleotides: 4.

The CDR3 sequence is CASSFKGTSYEQYF. For the CDR3, the DNA is TGTGCCAGCAGCTTTAAAGGTACCTCCTACGAGCAGTACTTC. V gene TRBV7-2 combines with J gene TRBJ2-7; D uncertain. V was cut by 3 bases and J by 0 bases, with 9 bases left in between. The CDR3 sequence is 14 residues long. CDR1 is SGHTA, CDR2 FQGNSA, per germline.

There are a few counts of this clone. V usage is TRBV7-9 and J usage is TRBJ2-7, with 7 bases lining up with TRBD2. The V gene's germline CDR1 is SEHNR and CDR2 FQNEAQ (reference sequence). The CDR3 is 13 amino acids. V trimming: 0 bases; J trimming: 4 bases; junction bases outside the gene matches: 0. The CDR3 sequence is CASSLAGRYEQYF. Written as DNA, the CDR3 is TGTGCCAGCAGCTTAGCCGGGAGGTACGAGCAGTACTTC. The full variable domain, its missing parts supplied by reference TRBV7-9 and TRBJ2-7, is DTGVSQNPRHKITKRGQNVTFRCDPISEHNRLYWYRQTLGQGPEFLTYFQNEAQLEKSRLLSDRFSAERPKGSFSTLEIQRTEQGDSAMYLCASSLAGRYEQYFGPGTRLTVT.

This clone was found a few times. In the same sample, other DNA sequences code for this CDR3. V is TRBV9 and J is TRBJ2-5; TRBD1 matches 7 bases. V shed 2 bases, J shed 5 bases, and the junction held 6 bases outside the gene matches. The CDR3 is 14 residues long. In germline, CDR1 is SGDLS, CDR2 YYNGEE. The CDR3 DNA sequence: TGTGCCAGCAGCGTCTCCGGGACAGAGGAGACCCAGTACTTC. Translated, it gives CASSVSGTEETQYF.

This rearrangement joins TRBV13 to TRBJ2-7, with 8 bases lining up with TRBD2. Germline assignment: CDR1 PRHDT and CDR2 FYEKMQ (reference sequence). The CDR3 is 16 amino acids. J gave up 2 bases and V 5 bases, and 11 bases lay outside the gene matches. For the CDR3, the DNA is TGTGCCAGCAGCGTAAGGCGTAGCGGGACCACCTACGAGCAGTACTTC. This encodes CASSVRRSGTTYEQYF.

The chain has TRBV6-5 and TRBJ1-2; D gene ambiguous. The CDR3 length is 14 residues. With 5 bases removed from V and 3 bases from J, the gap between germline ends came to 13 bases. In germline, CDR1 is MNHEY, CDR2 SVGAGI. This chain's CDR3 is CASSELNEDYGYTF. Here the CDR3 DNA reads TGTGCCAGCAGTGAACTTAACGAGGACTATGGCTACACCTTC.

This clone was seen a few times. The chain employs TRBV11-2 and TRBJ2-7; tentatively, D is TRBD2 (6 bases). The CDR3 is 16 amino acids. Germline CDR1 is SGHAT and CDR2 is FQNNGV. Between the trimmed V and J ends, which lost 2 bases and 4 bases, there was a span of 18 bases. The CDR3 DNA follows: TGTGCCAGCAGCTTATATAGAGGCCGGGAGCTATACGAGCAGTACTTC. Translating gives CASSLYRGRELYEQYF.

The chain recombines TRBV7-8 with TRBJ2-1, with 9 bases matching TRBD2. V shed 1 base and J 7 bases; nucleotides not matched to a gene: 8. This CDR3 has 16 amino acids. The germline CDR1 and CDR2 sequences are SGHVS and FQNEAQ. The DNA for the CDR3 is TGTGCCAGCAGCTTAGTACGGCGGGAGGGCGAGAATGAGCAGTTCTTC. This codes for CASSLVRREGENEQFF.

The gene calls are TRBV6-5 and TRBJ2-1; 12 positions match TRBD2. Germline V gives CDR1 MNHEY, CDR2 SVGAGI. V lost 0 bases to trimming and J lost 6 bases; unmatched junction nucleotides: 0. The CDR3 consists of 15 residues. CDR3: CASSYSTSGSNEQFF. The CDR3 DNA reads TGTGCCAGCAGTTACTCGACTAGCGGGAGCAATGAGCAGTTCTTC.

The CDR3 protein is CASSLGASGRTDTQYF. CDR3 DNA sequence: TGTGCCAGCAGTTTGGGTGCTAGCGGGAGAACAGATACGCAGTATTTT. The chain employs TRBV27 and TRBJ2-3; TRBD2 agrees at 10 bases. The junction had 6 bases not matched to a gene; V was cut back by 3 bases and J by 3 bases. In germline, CDR1 is MNHEY, CDR2 SMNVEV (reference sequence). The length of the CDR3 is 16 residues.

A few counts support this clone. J is TRBJ1-1 and V is TRBV10-2, with D possibly TRBD1 on 5 matching bases. This CDR3 comprises 13 residues. Trimming pared 6 bases from V and 1 base from J, leaving 9 bases between. Germline loops: CDR1 WSHSY, CDR2 SAAADI. Here the CDR3 reads CASSTGQNTEAFF. The CDR3 DNA is TGCGCCAGCAGCACGGGGCAGAACACTGAAGCTTTCTTT.

The chain carries TRBV2 and TRBJ2-7; 11 nucleotides align to TRBD1. Germline CDR1 and CDR2: SNHLY and FYNNEI. This CDR3 has 14 residues. The ends lost 5 bases at V and 3 bases at J; junction bases unmatched: 3. The CDR3 region has the DNA TGTGCCAGCAGTTCCGGGACAGGGGGCTACGAGCAGTACTTC. Its protein product is CASSSGTGGYEQYF.

This clone was observed a single time. The junction shows a germline mismatch at one end, possibly a read error. This rearrangement joins TRBV27 to TRBJ2-3; either TRBD1 or TRBD2 may supply D (6 bases each). From germline, CDR1 is MNHEY and CDR2 SMNVEV (reference sequence). CDR3 length equals 16 residues. This CDR3 is CASSPLSKGGTDTQYF. CDR3 nucleotides: TGTGCCAGCAGTCCCCTCTCGAAGGGGGGCACTGATACGCAGTATTTT.

The chain links TRBV11-2 to TRBJ1-3; unclear D gene. CDR3 length: 15 residues. The V end lost 5 bases, the J end lost 0 bases, and 11 bases lay between the germline ends. In germline, CDR1 is SGHAT, CDR2 FQNNGV. CDR3 sequence reads: CASSPWPDSGNTIYF. CDR3 DNA: TGTGCCAGCAGCCCTTGGCCGGACTCTGGAAACACCATATATTTT.

In DNA, the CDR3 is TGCGCCAGCAGGCGGTCAGGGGGCCTGAATGAAAAACTGTTTTTT. Its protein product is CASRRSGGLNEKLFF. The chain is built from TRBV5-1 and TRBJ1-4; TRBD1 agrees at 8 bases. V gave up 5 bases and J gave up 5 bases; unmatched junction bases: 8. The CDR3 extends over 15 amino acids. Germline CDR1 reads SGHRS; CDR2 reads YFSETQ. Combining the CDR3 with reference TRBV5-1 and TRBJ1-4 gives the whole variable domain KAGVTQTPRYLIKTRGQQVTLSCSPISGHRSVSWYQQTPGQGLQFLFEYFSETQRNKGNFPGRFSGRQFSNSRSEMNVSTLELGDSALYLCASRRSGGLNEKLFFGSGTQLSVL.

The rearrangement links TRBV2 to TRBJ2-1; no clear D gene. CDR3 length: 14 residues. Germline CDR1 is SNHLY and CDR2 is FYNNEI. Trimming cost V 4 bases and J 1 base, with 8 bases left between them. As DNA, the CDR3 is TGTGCCAGCAGTGTTCCACCATCCTACAATGAGCAGTTCTTC. It codes for CASSVPPSYNEQFF.

Of note for this clone: This same CDR3 is encoded by further DNA sequences in the sample. The chain employs TRBV7-9 and TRBJ1-1, with no clear D. The CDR3 has 13 residues. Per germline, CDR1 SEHNR and CDR2 FQNEAQ (reference sequence). Trimming pared 3 bases from V and 4 bases from J, leaving 9 bases between. The chain's CDR3 is CASSLPGSTEAFF. The CDR3 DNA sequence: TGTGCCAGCAGCTTGCCGGGTTCCACTGAAGCTTTCTTT.

The genes are TRBV4-1 and TRBJ1-2, with 12 bases identical to TRBD1. This CDR3 has 16 amino acids. The trim removed 1 base at V and 6 bases at J, leaving 6 bases unmatched. Germline CDR1 MGHRA, CDR2 YSYEKL. CDR3 DNA sequence: TGCGCCAGCAGCCAAGTCGGGACAGGGGGCGTAGATGGCTACACCTTC. Residues: CASSQVGTGGVDGYTF.

The V call is TRBV25-1, the J call TRBJ1-1; no reliable D call. The CDR3 totals 13 residues. Trimming stripped 5 bases from V and 3 bases from J, with 10 bases between. The germline CDR1 and CDR2 sequences are MGHDK and SYGVNS. The CDR3 region has the DNA TGTGCCAGCAGTCCTACATATTACACTGAAGCTTTCTTT. Encoded protein: CASSPTYYTEAFF.